One TCR beta chain is described in this entry. This sample stems from a study of blood T cell repertoires in COVID-19. Study-level background: Sites in the United States, Italy and Spain provided acute and convalescent COVID-19 samples. T cells, B-cell-depleted T cells, or PBMCs supplied cDNA or gDNA.

In the authors' workflow: Amplifying reference gene primers gave estimates of nucleated cell counts. Method: immunoSEQ multiplex PCR; TCRdb's copy keeps in-frame clones and lacks some. That table is the source of V, J and clone size, and D and trimming were worked out from the DNA. This table holds 95,000 to 150,000 clones, roughly 88% found once. The length of the CDR3 is 13 residues. Germline lookup yields CDR1 LNHDA and CDR2 SQIVND (reference sequence). Deletions cut 3 bases from V and 7 bases from J, with 12 bases between. The V and J genes are TRBV19 and TRBJ2-5, with D maybe TRBD1 (6 bases). Sequencing was done on a sample of peripheral blood. This sequence was found in a woman over 75 with acute or convalescent COVID-19. CDR3 in DNA: TGTGCCAGTAGTATCGTGGGGGCGGGGACCCAGTACTTC. It codes for CASSIVGAGTQYF.